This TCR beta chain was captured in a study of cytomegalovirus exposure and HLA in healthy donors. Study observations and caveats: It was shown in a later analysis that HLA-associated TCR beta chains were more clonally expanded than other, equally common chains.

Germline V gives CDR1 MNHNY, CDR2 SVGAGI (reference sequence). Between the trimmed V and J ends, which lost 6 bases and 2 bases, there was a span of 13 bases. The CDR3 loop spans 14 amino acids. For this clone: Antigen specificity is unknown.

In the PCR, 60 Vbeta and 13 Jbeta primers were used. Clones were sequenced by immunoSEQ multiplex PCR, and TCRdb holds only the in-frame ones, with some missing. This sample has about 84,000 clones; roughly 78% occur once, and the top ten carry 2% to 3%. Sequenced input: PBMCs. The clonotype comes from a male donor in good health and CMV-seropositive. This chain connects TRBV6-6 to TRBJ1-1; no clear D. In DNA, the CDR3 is TGTGCCAGCAGATCCGGGTCCTTAAACACTGAAGCTTTCTTT. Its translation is CASRSGSLNTEAFF.